Given below is one T cell receptor beta chain in context. Its antigen is currently not known. Base quality data are lacking; no much larger clone is found one base away. The CDR3 regions of human TCRbeta chains were subjected to immunosequencing. On the study's bioinformatics: TCRs in the repertoires were compared against a reference library of SARS-CoV-2-specific TCRs that had been generated with the MIRA antigen-specificity platform. Breadth meant the fraction of unique TCRs that were SARS-CoV-2-associated, whereas depth meant the fraction of total T cells that were SARS-CoV-2-associated. Using the MIRA data, each spike-specific TCR was mapped to the spike region that the TCR reacts to and placed in a CD4 or CD8 class. Log10-transformed breadth and depth values were compared by one-way ANOVA with Sidak's multiple comparisons tests. Not all clones reach the TCRdb copy of this immuneACCESS table, which keeps in-frame sequences only. Checked studies attribute under half of the gap to unresolved V genes and leave the rest unexplained. V and J calls and clone size are those listed in that table; D and trimming were worked out from the DNA. The sample table records about 110,000 clones; 94% of these occur just once. Around 3% of the sample lies in the top ten.

The data derive from a study of T cell responses to AZD1222 COVID-19 vaccine (dated by TCRdb to the early 2020s). About the study as a whole: A total of about 230 trial participants underwent TCR sequencing, of whom around 200 received two doses of AZD1222 and about 25 received two doses of the MenACWY control vaccine. Trial participants were enrolled by age into 18-55, 56-69 and 70-plus year subgroups, with roughly 150, 30 and 60 TCR-sequenced participants respectively.

The study at large found these results: In the small 56-69-year group, the increase in depth fell short of significance, most likely because of low power. CD4 TCRs associated with the vaccine covered the entire spike protein, and the dominant responses were in regions 160-218 and 743-854. Participants were mostly white British and included more females than males, and it was suggested by the authors that clonal diversity may have been underestimated. Conclusions about previously exposed vaccinees are limited because only six or seven AZD1222 recipients were SARS-CoV-2 seropositive at baseline. A significant rise in spike-specific TCR breadth and depth was observed after two AZD1222 doses relative to day 0 and relative to MenACWY recipients. Because no day 14 peak-response samples were available, repertoires were characterized only after the peak T cell response. Epitopes outside the regions mutated in the B.1.351 and B.1.1.7 variants were reportedly recognized by nearly half of the unique spike-specific TCRs.

Explained via the paper, the time point label denotes: about 28 days (+/-7) after the second vaccine dose. Because spike-specific TCR depth and breadth did not differ between the two schedules, AZD1222 recipients who got a second dose at roughly 4 weeks were pooled with those who got a second dose at roughly 12 weeks. The vaccinee samples were drawn from two UK trials, COV001 and COV002, one of which was a single-blind randomized controlled phase 2/3 trial testing AZD1222 (ChAdOx1 nCoV-19) in healthy adults. For TCRbeta chain sequencing, PBMC samples from trial participants were taken at day 0 and at day 28 after the second dose. The CDR3 holds 17 amino acids from the cysteine to the phenylalanine. Only the CDR3 portion is preserved as DNA: 51 bases, with reading frame beginning at the first base. V is pared back by 4 bases and J by 2 bases, with 18 bases lying between the germline termini. Based on the germline V gene, the CDR1 and CDR2 sequences are SGHDN and FVKESK.

The sequences come from peripheral blood, collected 28 days after the second AZD1222 dose. Here the chain combines TRBV14 and TRBJ1-5; perhaps TRBD1 is the D gene, with 5 bases matching. The TCR comes from an adult who received the AZD1222 COVID-19 vaccine. The DNA sequence reads TGTGCCAGCAGCCGAAGCGAGGGGCAGGGCTGCAATCAGCCCCAGCATTTT. Its amino acids are CASSRSEGQGCNQPQHF.